These 24 T cell receptor beta chains were sequenced from one sample in a study of OX40 agonist ivuxolimab in advanced cancers. Sequencing was performed with immunoSEQ multiplex PCR; in TCRdb, only in-frame clones are kept and a portion is missing. This repertoire shows more than 11,000 clones, more than 75% found once; its top ten account for roughly 19%. Here the sequenced sample was CD4+ or CD8+ T cells sorted from blood, taken in a trial of the OX40 agonist ivuxolimab. Receptors originate from an adult with an advanced solid tumor such as melanoma, head and neck, liver or kidney cancer.

The chain uses TRBV7-3 and TRBJ2-2; perhaps D is TRBD1 or TRBD2 (5 bases each). Germline loops: CDR1 SGHTA, CDR2 FQGTGA. Trimming removed 3 bases at V and 7 bases at J, with 18 bases between. The CDR3 runs to 16 residues. The CDR3 region is CASSFFQRSQGGELFF. DNA of the CDR3: TGTGCCAGCAGCTTCTTTCAGCGGTCCCAGGGCGGGGAGCTGTTTTTT. The whole variable domain, filled in from reference TRBV7-3 and TRBJ2-2, reads GAGVSQTPSNKVTEKGKYVELRCDPISGHTALYWYRQSLGQGPEFLIYFQGTGAADDSGLPNDRFFAVRPEGSVSTLKIQRTERGDSAVYLCASSFFQRSQGGELFFGEGSRLTVL.

The chain recombines TRBV27 with TRBJ2-7; D call uncertain. This CDR3 is built from 10 residues. Trimming removed 6 bases at V and 5 bases at J, with 5 bases between. Germline V gene lookup returns CDR1 MNHEY and CDR2 SMNVEV (reference sequence). This CDR3 reads CASSDDEQYF. The CDR3 coding sequence is TGTGCCAGCAGCGACGACGAGCAGTACTTC.

J is TRBJ1-5 and V is TRBV19; 7 bases are a match to TRBD1. Germline CDR1 and CDR2: LNHDA and SQIVND (reference sequence). After removal of 6 bases from V and 4 bases from J, the junction contained 6 bases not matched to a gene. This CDR3 contains 14 residues. The CDR3 loop is CASRGDSGNQPQHF. The DNA of the CDR3 is TGTGCCAGTAGGGGGGACAGCGGTAATCAGCCCCAGCATTTT.

The V call is TRBV11-3, the J call TRBJ2-1; D is unclear. The germline CDR1 and CDR2 sequences are SGHNT and YENEEA. The CDR3 totals 13 residues. The V gene lost 4 bases and the J gene lost 6 bases, with 10 bases spanning the gap. The CDR3 region is CASSSRRTNEQFF. The CDR3 DNA is TGTGCCAGCAGCTCGCGGAGAACCAATGAGCAGTTCTTC.

The table lists this clone with a few counts. Other DNA sequences in the sample encode the same CDR3. Here the CDR3 reads CASSYSLDSSYEQYF. For the CDR3, the DNA is TGTGCCAGCAGTTACAGTTTGGACAGCTCCTACGAGCAGTACTTC. V is TRBV6-5 and J is TRBJ2-7, with D maybe TRBD1 (6 bases). V was pared by 2 bases and J by 0 bases, with 11 bases between. In germline, CDR1 is MNHEY, CDR2 SVGAGI. The CDR3 spans 15 residues.

The J gene is TRBJ2-6, the V gene TRBV15; the D call may be TRBD1 or TRBD2 (5 bases each). The V end lost 5 bases, the J end lost 4 bases, and 15 bases lay between the germline ends. This CDR3 has 16 amino acids. CDR1 is LNHNV, CDR2 YYDKDF, per germline (reference sequence). As DNA, the CDR3 is TGTGCCACCAGCCCGAAGAGGGGACGCGGGGCCAACGTCCTGACTTTC. Encoded protein: CATSPKRGRGANVLTF.

This clone has only one observation. The chain carries TRBV6-1 and TRBJ2-3; maybe TRBD2 (5 bases). This CDR3 comprises 15 residues. The ends were cut back, 5 bases at V and 6 bases at J, with 18 bases in the middle. Germline CDR1 reads MNHNS; CDR2 reads SASEGT. The CDR3 loop is CASSKTEVGVDTQYF. The CDR3 DNA is TGTGCCAGCAGTAAGACGGAGGTTGGTGTGGATACGCAGTATTTT.

CDR3 sequence reads: CASSLRGLSITDTQYF. CDR3 sequence (DNA): TGTGCCAGCAGCTTGCGTGGACTTTCCATCACAGATACGCAGTATTTT. This chain uses TRBV5-6 with TRBJ2-3; a weak D match, TRBD2 (5 bases). V lost 1 base, J lost 2 bases, and 14 bases lay in between. The CDR3 has 16 residues. Per the germline V gene, CDR1 is SGHDT and CDR2 is YYEEEE.

The chain joins TRBV30 to TRBJ1-4; D unresolved. Trimming cost V 3 bases and J 0 bases, with 20 bases left between them. CDR3 length equals 18 residues. Germline-derived CDR1 and CDR2 are GTSNPN and SVGIG (reference sequence). The CDR3 is CAWRLSEYSVATNEKLFF. The CDR3 region has the DNA TGTGCCTGGAGGCTTTCAGAATATAGCGTCGCAACTAATGAAAAACTGTTTTTT. Full variable domain (rest looked up from reference TRBV30 and TRBJ1-4): SQTIHQWPATLVQPVGSPLSLECTVEGTSNPNLYWYRQAAGRGLQLLFYSVGIGQISSEVPQNLSASRPQDRQFILSSKKLLLSDSGFYLCAWRLSEYSVATNEKLFFGSGTQLSVL.

The rearrangement links TRBV6-5 to TRBJ1-5, with unresolved D. The V gene's germline CDR1 is MNHEY and CDR2 SVGAGI. V was cut by 0 bases and J by 2 bases, with 8 bases left in between. The CDR3 has 15 residues. DNA for the CDR3: TGTGCCAGCAGTTACTCGGTTTTGCGCAATCAGCCCCAGCATTTT. This gives the protein CASSYSVLRNQPQHF.

CDR3: CASSLDAGTSGPDTQYF. CDR3 nucleotide sequence: TGTGCCAGCAGTTTAGACGCCGGGACTAGCGGGCCAGATACGCAGTATTTT. This sequence joins TRBV28 and TRBJ2-3, with 12 bases fitting TRBD2. Per the germline V gene, CDR1 is MDHEN and CDR2 is SYDVKM. The CDR3 loop spans 17 amino acids. V dropped 2 bases and J dropped 4; count of bases not matched to a gene: 7.

The chain carries TRBV15 and TRBJ1-5; a possible D gene is TRBD1 (6 bases). Germline CDR1 is LNHNV and CDR2 is YYDKDF (reference sequence). This CDR3 contains 16 residues. V was cut by 5 bases and J by 9 bases, with 23 bases left in between. CDR3 residues: CATSSLNRDKEWPQHF. The CDR3 coding sequence is TGTGCCACCAGCTCTCTAAACCGGGACAAGGAGTGGCCCCAGCATTTT.

The chain is built from TRBV7-9 and TRBJ2-2, with D perhaps matching TRBD2 (6 bases). This CDR3 is 16 amino acids long. V was cut by 5 bases and J by 3 bases, with 16 bases left in between. CDR1 is SEHNR, CDR2 FQNEAQ, per germline (reference sequence). The CDR3 protein is CASSLRERHYTGELFF. The CDR3, as DNA: TGTGCCAGCAGCCTCCGGGAGCGGCATTACACCGGGGAGCTGTTTTTT.

The CDR3, as DNA: TGTGCCAGCAGCACCTCTGGCGGGGGCTCCTACAATGAGCAGTTCTTC. It is translated as CASSTSGGGSYNEQFF. The chain links TRBV9 to TRBJ2-1; 7 nucleotides match TRBD2. The CDR3 is 16 amino acids. Germline values: CDR1 SGDLS, CDR2 YYNGEE. The J segment lost 0 bases and the V segment lost 4 bases, leaving 7 bases of the junction unmatched.

This clone was counted only a few times. This sequence joins TRBV27 and TRBJ2-1, with unresolved D. This CDR3 comprises 13 residues. V lost 1 base and J 0 bases, leaving 1 base between the germline ends. Germline assignment: CDR1 MNHEY and CDR2 SMNVEV (reference sequence). The CDR3 protein is CASSLYSYNEQFF. CDR3 nucleotide sequence: TGTGCCAGCAGTTTATACTCCTACAATGAGCAGTTCTTC.

This clone was found once. V is TRBV14 and J is TRBJ2-7, with a possible D match to TRBD2 (6 bases). Trimming pared 6 bases from V and 7 bases from J, leaving 13 bases between. CDR3 size: 12 residues. Germline CDR1 SGHDN, CDR2 FVKESK. The chain's CDR3 is CASSLGGGEQYF. The CDR3 nucleotides are TGTGCCAGCAGTCTCGGTGGGGGGGAGCAGTACTTC.

The J gene is TRBJ2-7, the V gene TRBV4-2; a possible D gene is TRBD1 (6 bases). In germline, CDR1 is LGHNA, CDR2 YNFKEQ. Trimming shortened V by 5 bases and J by 3 bases, and 11 bases separated the two germline ends. The CDR3 covers 13 residues. CDR3 sequence reads: CASSEGDNYEQYF. CDR3 nucleotide sequence: TGTGCCAGCAGCGAAGGGGACAACTACGAGCAGTACTTC.

This sequence joins TRBV9 and TRBJ2-7; 9 positions agree with TRBD1. The CDR3 consists of 15 residues. Per germline, CDR1 SGDLS and CDR2 YYNGEE. Trimming removed 3 bases from V and 2 bases from J; junction bases left unmatched: 6. The CDR3 sequence: CASSGRQGETYEQYF. CDR3 sequence (DNA): TGTGCCAGCAGCGGCAGACAGGGGGAGACCTACGAGCAGTACTTC. Looking up the rest from reference TRBV9 and TRBJ2-7 gives the full variable domain: DSGVTQTPKHLITATGQRVTLRCSPRSGDLSVYWYQQSLDQGLQFLIQYYNGEERAKGNILERFSAQQFPDLHSELNLSSLELGDSALYFCASSGRQGETYEQYFGPGTRLTVT.

The chain links TRBV5-2 to TRBJ1-1. TRBV5-2 is listed as a pseudogene. The CDR3 runs 14 residues. The CDR3 loop reads CASSLQRMNTEAFF. The CDR3 DNA reads TGTGCCAGCAGCTTGCAACGGATGAACACTGAAGCTTTCTTT.

The chain has TRBV4-3 and TRBJ2-3; maybe TRBD2 (6 bases). This CDR3 has 15 residues. Germline lookup yields CDR1 LGHNA and CDR2 YSLEER. Trimming left V 4 bases short and J 1 base short, with 12 bases between. CDR3 coding DNA: TGCGCCAGCAGCCCAACCCCTAGCGGCACAGATACGCAGTATTTT. It codes for CASSPTPSGTDTQYF.

Regarding this clone: Here the CDR3 omits its conserved ending phenylalanine or tryptophan, so a read error is the likely source. The DNA is left out, because the CDR3 cannot be placed on it with certainty; the CDR3 is given as TCRdb lists it. The chain couples TRBV5-1 to TRBJ2-7. The CDR3 length is 11 residues, termini included. Germline CDR1 and CDR2: SGHRS and YFSETQ. The CDR3 sequence: CASSPDRGPSL.

The V gene is TRBV28, the J gene TRBJ2-5; 8 bases fit TRBD1. J was trimmed by 2 bases and V by 5 bases; bases with no gene match: 16. The CDR3 contains 18 residues. The germline gives CDR1 MDHEN, CDR2 SYDVKM. The CDR3 DNA is TGTGCCAGCAGTGAAACCAGGGGGCGCGGGCCAAAGCAAGAGACCCAGTACTTC. It codes for CASSETRGRGPKQETQYF.

This sequence joins TRBV4-2 and TRBJ2-7, with 7 bases that match TRBD1. Germline V gene sequence: CDR1 LGHNA, CDR2 YNFKEQ. This CDR3 has 16 amino acids. Germline trimming cut 5 bases from V and 4 bases from J; bases unmatched to any gene: 14. Here the CDR3 DNA reads TGTGCCAGCAGCTTGCTTGGGACAGCGTTGGAGTACGAGCAGTACTTC. Amino acid sequence: CASSLLGTALEYEQYF.

The chain joins TRBV25-1 to TRBJ2-7; D gene ambiguous. Germline values: CDR1 MGHDK, CDR2 SYGVNS. Trimming took off 3 bases at V and 7 bases at J, with 7 bases between the two ends. The CDR3 totals 11 residues. The CDR3: CASSESWEQYF. The CDR3 DNA is TGTGCCAGCAGTGAGTCGTGGGAGCAGTACTTC.